Below are 23 T cell receptor beta chains sequenced from a single sample in a study of siplizumab effects on memory and regulatory T cells. Sequencing was performed with immunoSEQ multiplex PCR; in TCRdb, only in-frame clones are kept and a portion is missing. The sample holds about 50,000 clones; nearly 98% are singletons and the top ten take approximately 0.6%. Sequenced input: naive CD4+ T cells sorted from blood. Receptor source: a human donor in good health.

This clone is a singleton in its sample. This chain joins TRBV18 and TRBJ1-1, with D unclear. In germline, CDR1 is KGHSH, CDR2 LQKENI. This CDR3 has 14 residues. The V end was cut by 3 bases, the J end by 0 bases, with 8 bases between. The CDR3 sequence: CASSPQALNTEAFF. CDR3 DNA sequence: TGTGCCAGCTCACCGCAAGCCTTGAACACTGAAGCTTTCTTT.

This sequence joins TRBV30 and TRBJ1-4; TRBD1 matches 7 bases. The germline CDR1 and CDR2 sequences are GTSNPN and SVGIG (reference sequence). The ends lost 2 bases at V and 10 bases at J; junction bases unmatched: 4. This CDR3 is built from 12 residues. CDR3 residues: CAWSRDSLKLFF. CDR3 DNA sequence: TGTGCCTGGAGTAGGGACAGTCTAAAACTGTTTTTT.

The chain is built from TRBV28 and TRBJ2-1, with D possibly called TRBD1 or TRBD2 (5 bases each). The V end was cut by 5 bases, the J end by 6 bases, with 17 bases between. Germline CDR1 reads MDHEN; CDR2 reads SYDVKM. CDR3 size: 15 residues. The CDR3 reads CASSQSGTMGNEQFF. Written as DNA, the CDR3 is TGTGCCAGCAGTCAATCCGGGACGATGGGCAATGAGCAGTTCTTC.

The chain links TRBV5-1 to TRBJ2-2; weak D call: TRBD2 (5 bases). Trimming removed 4 bases at V and 1 base at J, with 11 bases between. The germline V gene encodes CDR1 SGHRS and CDR2 YFSETQ. The CDR3 consists of 15 residues. The CDR3 region is CASSPRRENTGELFF. Here the CDR3 DNA reads TGCGCCAGCAGCCCTCGACGGGAGAACACCGGGGAGCTGTTTTTT.

V usage is TRBV7-2 and J usage is TRBJ2-3; the D gene is possibly TRBD1 (6 bases). Trimming cost V 2 bases and J 0 bases, with 9 bases left between them. This CDR3 spans 15 amino acids. CDR1 is SGHTA and CDR2 is FQGNSA in the germline V gene. Written as DNA, the CDR3 is TGTGCCAGCAGCTTAAGCAGGGGTAGCACAGATACGCAGTATTTT. Protein sequence: CASSLSRGSTDTQYF.

This clone was picked up one time. The V gene is TRBV27, the J gene TRBJ1-1; D gene ambiguous. CDR1 and CDR2 from the germline V gene are MNHEY and SMNVEV (reference sequence). V was pared by 1 base and J by 4 bases, with 10 bases between. The CDR3 runs to 14 residues. The CDR3 bases are TGTGCCAGCAGTTTATTGCGGACGGGCACTGAAGCTTTCTTT. Translation gives CASSLLRTGTEAFF.

The chain combines TRBV9 with TRBJ2-2; D is ambiguous. Per the germline V gene, CDR1 is SGDLS and CDR2 is YYNGEE. CDR3 size: 12 residues. Trimming cost V 3 bases and J 5 bases, with 5 bases left between them. The CDR3, as DNA: TGTGCCAGCAGCGCCTCGACCGGGGAGCTGTTTTTT. Encoded protein: CASSASTGELFF.

J is TRBJ2-3 and V is TRBV18, with TRBD1 as a possible D gene (6 bases). CDR1 is KGHSH, CDR2 LQKENI, per germline. Trimming removed 4 bases from V and 2 bases from J, with 10 bases in between. The CDR3 is 14 residues long. The CDR3 loop is CASSRWTDTDTQYF. In DNA, the CDR3 is TGTGCCAGCTCACGCTGGACAGACACAGATACGCAGTATTTT.

V usage is TRBV30 and J usage is TRBJ1-5; D gene unclear. Looked up from germline, CDR1 is GTSNPN and CDR2 is SVGIG (reference sequence). V was cut by 0 bases and J by 0 bases, with 9 bases left in between. This CDR3 region has 15 residues. Here the CDR3 DNA reads TGTGCCTGGAGTGTACCGCCTGTTAGCAATCAGCCCCAGCATTTT. This sequence encodes CAWSVPPVSNQPQHF. Filled out from reference TRBV30 and TRBJ1-5, the complete variable domain reads SQTIHQWPATLVQPVGSPLSLECTVEGTSNPNLYWYRQAAGRGLQLLFYSVGIGQISSEVPQNLSASRPQDRQFILSSKKLLLSDSGFYLCAWSVPPVSNQPQHFGDGTRLSIL.

This chain joins TRBV2 and TRBJ1-3; D remains ambiguous. CDR3 length: 14 residues. Germline CDR1 SNHLY, CDR2 FYNNEI. Trimming removed 8 bases from V and 3 bases from J, with 14 bases in between. The CDR3 DNA sequence: TGTGCCAGCTATGGCAGCTCTAGTGGAAACACCATATATTTT. Translating gives CASYGSSSGNTIYF.

The gene calls are TRBV6-5 and TRBJ2-4; D is perhaps TRBD2 (5 bases). V was cut by 1 base and J by 5 bases, with 6 bases left in between. Germline CDR1 and CDR2: MNHEY and SVGAGI. CDR3 size: 13 residues. CDR3 amino acids: CASSYYGENIQYF. The CDR3 DNA is TGTGCCAGCAGTTACTACGGGGAAAACATTCAGTACTTC.

The chain links TRBV7-3 to TRBJ2-1; the match to TRBD1 covers 8 bases. The CDR3 length is 13 residues. V lost 3 bases and J lost 9; bases outside the gene matches: 4. The germline V gene encodes CDR1 SGHTA and CDR2 FQGTGA. The CDR3 DNA sequence: TGTGCCAGCAGCTTCCAACAGGGGGTTGAGCAGTTCTTC. Protein: CASSFQQGVEQFF.

V and J are TRBV29-1 and TRBJ2-7, with 11 bases lining up with TRBD2. The V gene end was trimmed by 4 bases and the J gene end by 6 bases; junction bases not matched to a gene: 8. In germline, CDR1 is SQVTM, CDR2 ANQGSEA. CDR3 length: 14 residues. CDR3: CSVGAGLAGAEQYF. The CDR3 DNA is TGCAGCGTTGGGGCCGGACTAGCGGGTGCCGAGCAGTACTTC.

The genes are TRBV19 and TRBJ2-5; D might be TRBD1 or TRBD2, each matching 6 bases. The CDR3 consists of 17 residues. Trimming shortened V by 6 bases and J by 3 bases, and 23 bases separated the two germline ends. Germline V gene sequence: CDR1 LNHDA, CDR2 SQIVND (reference sequence). The CDR3 DNA sequence: TGTGCCAGTAGCCCCCGAGTCGGGGGCGCGGGGAAAGAGACCCAGTACTTC. It codes for CASSPRVGGAGKETQYF.

This rearrangement joins TRBV7-9 to TRBJ1-4; 8 bases map to TRBD1. This CDR3 is 15 amino acids long. The junction had 7 bases not matched to a gene; V was cut back by 3 bases and J by 7 bases. From germline, CDR1 is SEHNR and CDR2 FQNEAQ (reference sequence). For the CDR3, the DNA is TGTGCCAGCAGCTTGAGGACAGGGAAGTCTGAAAAACTGTTTTTT. Its translation: CASSLRTGKSEKLFF.

The genes are TRBV20-1 and TRBJ2-2, with unresolved D. There are 11 residues in the CDR3. Trimming removed 1 base at V and 5 bases at J, with 2 bases between. Per the germline V gene, CDR1 is DFQATT and CDR2 is SNEGSKA (reference sequence). Here the CDR3 reads CSARGTGELFF. The CDR3 nucleotides read TGCAGTGCTAGAGGGACCGGGGAGCTGTTTTTT.

A remark on this clone: One end of the junction is discordant with germline, which a read error may explain. This rearrangement joins TRBV7-7 to TRBJ2-5; 7 bases align to TRBD1. The CDR3 sequence is 13 residues long. The germline V gene encodes CDR1 SSHAT and CDR2 FNYEAQ (reference sequence). The CDR3 DNA follows: TGTGCTAGCAGCTTAAGGGGGCCCGAGACCCAGTACTTC. As protein: CASSLRGPETQYF.

The rearrangement uses TRBV28 and TRBJ1-4, with D possibly being TRBD1 (6 bases). Trimming took 3 bases from V and 4 from J, leaving 6 bases between them. CDR1 and CDR2 from the germline V gene are MDHEN and SYDVKM. The CDR3 length is 13 residues. Here the CDR3 DNA reads TGTGCCAGCAGTTTGGACAGTAATGAAAAACTGTTTTTT. This translates into CASSLDSNEKLFF.

This chain connects TRBV5-6 to TRBJ2-4; a weak D match, TRBD1 (7 bases). The germline gives CDR1 SGHDT, CDR2 YYEEEE. V was clipped by 0 bases and J by 6 bases, with 10 bases between them. This CDR3 region has 14 residues. This CDR3 is CASSLVQGGNIQYF. The CDR3 DNA follows: TGTGCCAGCAGCTTGGTGCAGGGGGGAAACATTCAGTACTTC.

The chain carries TRBV28 and TRBJ2-7; 9 positions agree with TRBD2. From germline, CDR1 is MDHEN and CDR2 SYDVKM. After removal of 2 bases from V and 0 bases from J, the junction contained 14 bases not matched to a gene. This CDR3 comprises 19 residues. The CDR3 protein is CASSLPLELEREVSYEQYF. DNA of the CDR3: TGTGCCAGCAGTTTACCCCTCGAACTGGAGCGGGAGGTCTCCTACGAGCAGTACTTC.

This rearrangement joins TRBV7-2 to TRBJ2-5, with D possibly TRBD1 on 6 matching bases. This CDR3 region has 14 residues. The V end was cut by 1 base, the J end by 6 bases, with 12 bases between. Germline values: CDR1 SGHTA, CDR2 FQGNSA. CDR3 protein: CASSLVARGKTQYF. CDR3 nucleotides: TGTGCCAGCAGCTTAGTAGCCAGGGGAAAGACCCAGTACTTC.

The chain carries TRBV10-1 and TRBJ2-2, with no clear D. V gave up 7 bases and J gave up 4 bases, with 10 bases separating them. The CDR3 has 13 residues. Per the germline V gene, CDR1 is WNHNN and CDR2 is SYGVQD (reference sequence). CDR3 coding DNA: TGCGCCAGCACCAGCGTCGGCACCGGGGAGCTGTTTTTT. Protein: CASTSVGTGELFF.

This clone appeared once. The J gene is TRBJ2-3, the V gene TRBV11-3; 9 bases are shared with TRBD1. This CDR3 region has 17 residues. Germline V gene sequence: CDR1 SGHNT, CDR2 YENEEA. The trim removed 1 base at V and 2 bases at J, leaving 7 bases unmatched. The CDR3 DNA sequence: TGTGCCAGCAGCTTAGGTGGGACAGGGTTACCCACAGATACGCAGTATTTT. Translating gives CASSLGGTGLPTDTQYF.